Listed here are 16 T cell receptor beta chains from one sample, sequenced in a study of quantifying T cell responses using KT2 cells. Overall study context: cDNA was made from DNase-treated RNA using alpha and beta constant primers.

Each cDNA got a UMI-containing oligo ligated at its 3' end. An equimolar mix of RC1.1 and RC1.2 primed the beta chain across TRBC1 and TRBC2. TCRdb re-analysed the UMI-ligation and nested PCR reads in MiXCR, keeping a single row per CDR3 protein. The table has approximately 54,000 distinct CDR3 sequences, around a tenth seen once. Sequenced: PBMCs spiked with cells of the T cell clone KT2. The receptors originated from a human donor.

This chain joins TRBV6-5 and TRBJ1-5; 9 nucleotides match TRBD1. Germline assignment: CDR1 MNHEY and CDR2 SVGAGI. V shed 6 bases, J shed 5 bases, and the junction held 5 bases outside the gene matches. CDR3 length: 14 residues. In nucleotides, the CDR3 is TGTGCCAGCAGCAAAACAGGGGGCTATCAGCCCCAGCATTTT. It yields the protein CASSKTGGYQPQHF.

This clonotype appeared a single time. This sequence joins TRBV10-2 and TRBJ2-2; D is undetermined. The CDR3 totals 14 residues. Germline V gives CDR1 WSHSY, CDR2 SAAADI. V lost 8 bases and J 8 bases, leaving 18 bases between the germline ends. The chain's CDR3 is CASRRQPEMGELFF. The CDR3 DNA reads TGCGCCAGCCGCAGGCAACCCGAAATGGGGGAGCTGTTTTTT.

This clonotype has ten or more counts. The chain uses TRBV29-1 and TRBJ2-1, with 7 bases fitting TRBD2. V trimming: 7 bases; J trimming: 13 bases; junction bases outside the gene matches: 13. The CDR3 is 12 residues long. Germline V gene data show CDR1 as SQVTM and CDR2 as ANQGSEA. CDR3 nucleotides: TGCAGCGCCGAGCCGGGGAGGGAAGCACAGTTCTTC. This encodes CSAEPGREAQFF.

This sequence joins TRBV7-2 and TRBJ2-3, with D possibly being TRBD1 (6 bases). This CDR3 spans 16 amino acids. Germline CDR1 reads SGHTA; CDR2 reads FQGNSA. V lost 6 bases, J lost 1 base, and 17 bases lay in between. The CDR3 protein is CASRDHGTSGTDTQYF. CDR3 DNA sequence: TGTGCCAGCAGGGATCACGGGACATCAGGCACAGATACGCAGTATTTT.

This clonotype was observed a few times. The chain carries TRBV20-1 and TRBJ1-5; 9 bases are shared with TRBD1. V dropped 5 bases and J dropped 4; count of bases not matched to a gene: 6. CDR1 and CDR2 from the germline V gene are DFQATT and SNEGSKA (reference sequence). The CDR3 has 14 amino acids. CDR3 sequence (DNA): TGCAGTGCTCAGAGGACAGGGGCAAATCAGCCCCAGCATTTT. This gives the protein CSAQRTGANQPQHF.

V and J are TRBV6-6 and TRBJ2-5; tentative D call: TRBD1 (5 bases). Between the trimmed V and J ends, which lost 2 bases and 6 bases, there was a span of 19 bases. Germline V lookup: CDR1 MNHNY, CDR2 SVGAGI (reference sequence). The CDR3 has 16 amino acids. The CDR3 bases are TGTGCCAGCAGTTACACCCGGGCCCTGGGGCTACAGACCCAGTACTTC. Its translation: CASSYTRALGLQTQYF.

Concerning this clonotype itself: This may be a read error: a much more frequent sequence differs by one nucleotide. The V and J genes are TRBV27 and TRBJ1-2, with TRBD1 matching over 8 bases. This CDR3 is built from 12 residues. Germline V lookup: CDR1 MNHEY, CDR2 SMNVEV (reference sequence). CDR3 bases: TGTGCCAGCAGAGACAGGGGAGGTGGCTACAACTTC. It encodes CASRDRGGGYNF.

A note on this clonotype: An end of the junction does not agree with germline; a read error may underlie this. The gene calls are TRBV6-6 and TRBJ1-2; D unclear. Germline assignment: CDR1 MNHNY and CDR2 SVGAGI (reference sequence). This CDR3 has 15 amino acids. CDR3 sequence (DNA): TGTGCCAGCAGTCCGTCCTCGACTTTACCCTATGGCCACACCTTC. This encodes CASSPSSTLPYGHTF.

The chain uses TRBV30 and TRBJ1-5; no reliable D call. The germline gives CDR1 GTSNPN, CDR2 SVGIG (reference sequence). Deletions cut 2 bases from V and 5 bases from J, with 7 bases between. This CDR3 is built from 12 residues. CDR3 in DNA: TGTGCCTGGAGTCGAGAGGATCAGCCCCAGCATTTT. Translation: CAWSREDQPQHF.

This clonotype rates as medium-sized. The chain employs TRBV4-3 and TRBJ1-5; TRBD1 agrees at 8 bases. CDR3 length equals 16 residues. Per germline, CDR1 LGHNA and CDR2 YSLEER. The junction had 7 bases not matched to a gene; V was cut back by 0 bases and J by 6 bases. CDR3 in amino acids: CASSQDLGQGAQPQHF. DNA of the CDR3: TGCGCCAGCAGCCAAGATCTGGGGCAGGGGGCTCAGCCCCAGCATTTT.

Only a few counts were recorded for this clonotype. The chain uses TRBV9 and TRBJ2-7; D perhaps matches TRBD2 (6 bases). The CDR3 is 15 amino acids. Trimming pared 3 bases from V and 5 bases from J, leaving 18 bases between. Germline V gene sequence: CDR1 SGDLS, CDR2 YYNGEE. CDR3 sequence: CASSASGRTGHEQYF. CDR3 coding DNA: TGTGCCAGCAGCGCCAGCGGGCGCACAGGCCACGAGCAGTACTTC. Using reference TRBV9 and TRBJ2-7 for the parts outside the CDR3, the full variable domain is DSGVTQTPKHLITATGQRVTLRCSPRSGDLSVYWYQQSLDQGLQFLIQYYNGEERAKGNILERFSAQQFPDLHSELNLSSLELGDSALYFCASSASGRTGHEQYFGPGTRLTVT.

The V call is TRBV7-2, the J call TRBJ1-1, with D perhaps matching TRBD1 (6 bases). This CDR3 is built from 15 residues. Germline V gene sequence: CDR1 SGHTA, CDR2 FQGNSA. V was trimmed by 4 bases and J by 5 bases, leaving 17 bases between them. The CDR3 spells CASSSLTGWRTEAFF. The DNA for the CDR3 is TGTGCCAGCAGCTCCCTGACAGGTTGGAGGACTGAAGCTTTCTTT.

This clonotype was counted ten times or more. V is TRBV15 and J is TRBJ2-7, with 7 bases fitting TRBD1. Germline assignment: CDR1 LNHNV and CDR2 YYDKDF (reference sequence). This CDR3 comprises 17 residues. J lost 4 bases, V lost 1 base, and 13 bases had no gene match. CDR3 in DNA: TGTGCCACCAGCAGAGGTCCCGGGACAGCCAGAAGTTACGAGCAGTACTTC. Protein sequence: CATSRGPGTARSYEQYF.

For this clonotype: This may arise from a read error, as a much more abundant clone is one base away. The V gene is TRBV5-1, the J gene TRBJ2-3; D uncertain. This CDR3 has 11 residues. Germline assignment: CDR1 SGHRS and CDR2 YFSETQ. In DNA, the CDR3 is TGCGCCGGCAGCCAAGAGGTTACGCAGTATTTT. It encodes CAGSQEVTQYF. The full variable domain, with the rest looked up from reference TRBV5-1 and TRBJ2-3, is KAGVTQTPRYLIKTRGQQVTLSCSPISGHRSVSWYQQTPGQGLQFLFEYFSETQRNKGNFPGRFSGRQFSNSRSEMNVSTLELGDSALYLCAGSQEVTQYFGPGTRLTVL.

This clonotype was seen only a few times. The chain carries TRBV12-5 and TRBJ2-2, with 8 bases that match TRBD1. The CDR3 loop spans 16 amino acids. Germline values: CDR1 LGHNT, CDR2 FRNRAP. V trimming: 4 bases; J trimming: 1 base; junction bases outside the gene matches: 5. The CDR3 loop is CASGYKTGVNTGELFF. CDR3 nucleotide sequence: TGTGCTAGTGGTTACAAGACAGGGGTGAACACCGGGGAGCTGTTTTTT.

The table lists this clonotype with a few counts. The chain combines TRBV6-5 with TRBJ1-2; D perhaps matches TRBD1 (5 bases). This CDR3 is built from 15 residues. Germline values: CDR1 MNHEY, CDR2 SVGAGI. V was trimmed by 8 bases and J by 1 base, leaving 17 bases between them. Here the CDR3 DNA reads TGTGCCAGCTCCCGGGGCACCAGCCATAACTATGGCTACACCTTC. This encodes CASSRGTSHNYGYTF.